This T cell receptor beta chain was recorded in a study of T-cell reconstitution after alpha-beta-depleted transplantation in children. This clonotype has more than one count but fewer than ten. Researchers prepared the TCRbeta library using unique molecular identifiers, the study reports. MiXCR was run by TCRdb on the PCR reads, yielding one entry per CDR3 protein. Altogether 440,000 or so distinct CDR3 sequences are present, about a tenth being singletons, with the ten largest covering about 5%. The CDR3 spans 13 residues. Germline V gene sequence: CDR1 KGHSH, CDR2 LQKENI. Deletions cut 4 bases from V and 2 bases from J, with 9 bases between.

The receptor's source is a human donor who donated a stem cell graft to a child with acute myeloid leukemia. This sequence joins TRBV18 and TRBJ2-7; possible D gene TRBD2, 5 bases. The source material was PBMCs from the stem cell graft donor, sampled from the stem cell graft. As DNA, the CDR3 is TGTGCCAGCTCACGGCAGGAGGCCTACGAGCAGTACTTC. This codes for CASSRQEAYEQYF.